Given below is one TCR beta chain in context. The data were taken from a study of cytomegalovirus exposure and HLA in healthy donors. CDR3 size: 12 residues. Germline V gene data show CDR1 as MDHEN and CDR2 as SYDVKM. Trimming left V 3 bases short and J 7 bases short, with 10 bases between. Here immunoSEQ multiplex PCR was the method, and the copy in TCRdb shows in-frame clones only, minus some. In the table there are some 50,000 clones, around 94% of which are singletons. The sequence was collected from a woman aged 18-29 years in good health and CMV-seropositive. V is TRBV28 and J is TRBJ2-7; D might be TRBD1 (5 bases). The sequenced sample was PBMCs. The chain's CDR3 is CASSFQGNEQYF. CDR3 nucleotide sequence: TGTGCCAGCAGTTTTCAGGGTAATGAGCAGTACTTC.